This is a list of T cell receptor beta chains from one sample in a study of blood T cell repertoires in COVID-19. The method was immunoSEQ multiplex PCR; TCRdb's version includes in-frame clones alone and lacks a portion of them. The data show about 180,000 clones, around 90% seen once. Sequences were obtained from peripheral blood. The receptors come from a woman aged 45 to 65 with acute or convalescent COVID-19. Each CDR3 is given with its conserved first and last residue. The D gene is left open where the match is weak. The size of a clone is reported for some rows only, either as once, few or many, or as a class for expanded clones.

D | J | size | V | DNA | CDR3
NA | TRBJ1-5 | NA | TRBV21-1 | TGTGCCAGCAGCAAACGCCCTGGGGCAGCAACCAATCAGCCCCAGCATTTT | CASSKRPGAATNQPQHF
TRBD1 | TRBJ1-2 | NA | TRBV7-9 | TGTGCCAGCATACAGGGGAACTATGGCTACACCTTC | CASIQGNYGYTF
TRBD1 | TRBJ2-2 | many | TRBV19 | TGTGCCAGTAGTAAAGGACAGGGGTGGGCCGGGGAGCTGTTTTTT | CASSKGQGWAGELFF
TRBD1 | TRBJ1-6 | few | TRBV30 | TGTGCCTGTAAGGACAGGGCGGCCCCACCCCTCCACTTT | CACKDRAAPPLHF
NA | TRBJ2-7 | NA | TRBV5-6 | TGTGCCAGCAGCTTGGCCGGTCTAGGGGTGGCGAACGAGCAGTACTTC | CASSLAGLGVANEQYF
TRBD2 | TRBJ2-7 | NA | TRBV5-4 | TGTGCCAGCAGCCGTGGTAGCGGGGCACCCTACGAGCAGTACTTC | CASSRGSGAPYEQYF
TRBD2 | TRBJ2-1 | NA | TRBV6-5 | TGTGCCAGCAGTTACTCGACACTAGCGGGAAACAATGAGCAGTTCTTC | CASSYSTLAGNNEQFF
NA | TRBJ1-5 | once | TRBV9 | TGTGCCAGCAGCGGGGGCTCGAGCAATCAGCCCCAGCATTTT | CASSGGSSNQPQHF
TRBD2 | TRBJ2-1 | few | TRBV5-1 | TGCGCCAGCAGCTCCCAAGCGGGGGGGGACAATGAGCAGTTCTTC | CASSSQAGGDNEQFF
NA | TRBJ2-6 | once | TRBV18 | TGTGCCAGCTCAATAGGGGTATTGAGCTCTGGGGCCAACGTCCTGACTTTC | CASSIGVLSSGANVLTF
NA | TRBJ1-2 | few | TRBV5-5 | TGTGCCAGCAGCTTTTTGGAAAATTCGGGCCGGGGTGGCTACACCTTC | CASSFLENSGRGGYTF
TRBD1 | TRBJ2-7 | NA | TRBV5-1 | TGCGCCAGCAGCTGGGGGGACAGGGCCTACGAGCAGTACTTC | CASSWGDRAYEQYF
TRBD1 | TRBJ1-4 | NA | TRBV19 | TGTGCCAGTAGTCCCCGAACAGGGGGCGGAGGAGCTAATGAAAAACTGTTTTTT | CASSPRTGGGGANEKLFF
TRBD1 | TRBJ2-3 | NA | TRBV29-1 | TGCAGCGTTGAAGGGGGACAGGGGAGGCCAGATACGCAGTATTTT | CSVEGGQGRPDTQYF
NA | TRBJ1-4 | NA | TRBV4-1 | TGCGCCAGCAGCCAAGAGCGGCTAGCGGGTGAAAAACTGTTTTTT | CASSQERLAGEKLFF
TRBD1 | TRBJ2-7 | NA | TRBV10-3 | TGTGCCATCAGTGGGAGACAGGGCACCTACGAGCAGTACTTC | CAISGRQGTYEQYF
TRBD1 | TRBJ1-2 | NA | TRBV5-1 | TGCGCCAGCAGCCTGGAACCGACAGGGGGCGCCTATGGCTACACCTTC | CASSLEPTGGAYGYTF
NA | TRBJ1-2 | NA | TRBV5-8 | TGTGCCAGCAGCTTGATAGGGGAAGGCGTCTATGGCTACACCTTC | CASSLIGEGVYGYTF
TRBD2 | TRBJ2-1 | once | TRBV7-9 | TGTGCCAGCAGCTGGGGACTAGCTTTTTATGAGCAGTTCTTC | CASSWGLAFYEQFF
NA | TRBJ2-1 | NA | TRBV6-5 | TGTGCCAGCAGTTACCGGGAGCAAGCGTTGATCAATGAGCAGTTCTTC | CASSYREQALINEQFF
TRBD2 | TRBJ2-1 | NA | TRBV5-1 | TGCGCCAGCAGCTTGGGGACTAGCGGCGAATACAATGAGCAGTTCTTC | CASSLGTSGEYNEQFF
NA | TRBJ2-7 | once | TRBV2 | TGTGCCAGCCGGGACACCTACGAGCAGTACTTC | CASRDTYEQYF
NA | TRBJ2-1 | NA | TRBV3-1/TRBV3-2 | TGTGCCAGCAGCCAAGATCGTAAGCGGATCAATGAGCAGTTCTTC | CASSQDRKRINEQFF
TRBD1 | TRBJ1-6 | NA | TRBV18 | TGTGCCAGCTCACAAGACAGGGTTAATTCACCCCTCCACTTT | CASSQDRVNSPLHF